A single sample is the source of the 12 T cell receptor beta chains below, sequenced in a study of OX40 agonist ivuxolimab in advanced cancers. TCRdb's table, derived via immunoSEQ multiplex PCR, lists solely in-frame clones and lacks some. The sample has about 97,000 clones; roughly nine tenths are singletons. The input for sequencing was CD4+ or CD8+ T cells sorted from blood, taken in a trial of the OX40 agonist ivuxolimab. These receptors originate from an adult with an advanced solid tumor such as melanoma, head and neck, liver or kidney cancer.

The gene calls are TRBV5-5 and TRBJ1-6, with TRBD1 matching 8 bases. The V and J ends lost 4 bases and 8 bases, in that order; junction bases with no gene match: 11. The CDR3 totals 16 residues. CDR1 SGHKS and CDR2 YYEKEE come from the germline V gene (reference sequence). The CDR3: CASSTLRGTGYSPLHF. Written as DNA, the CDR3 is TGTGCCAGCAGCACACTCCGGGGGACAGGCTATTCACCCCTCCACTTT.

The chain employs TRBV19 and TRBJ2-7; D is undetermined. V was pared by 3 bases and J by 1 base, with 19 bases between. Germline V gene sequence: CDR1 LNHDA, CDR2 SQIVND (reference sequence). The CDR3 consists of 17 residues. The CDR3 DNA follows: TGTGCCAGTAGTATTGGTGCTAGTAACCTCATGTCCTACGAGCAGTACTTC. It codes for CASSIGASNLMSYEQYF.

The CDR3 region has the DNA TGTGCCAGCAGCTTAGGTGACTCCCTTTGGGCTTTCTTT. Translating it yields CASSLGDSLWAFF. The rearrangement joins TRBV7-9 to TRBJ1-1, with no clear D. The CDR3 contains 13 residues. CDR1 and CDR2 from the germline V gene are SEHNR and FQNEAQ (reference sequence). V lost 1 base and J lost 11, with 14 bases in between.

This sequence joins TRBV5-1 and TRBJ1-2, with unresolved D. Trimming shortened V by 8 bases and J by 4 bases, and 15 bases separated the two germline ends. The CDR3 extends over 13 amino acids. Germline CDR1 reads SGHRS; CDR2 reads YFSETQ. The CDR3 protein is CASSRASSYGYTF. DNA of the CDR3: TGCGCCAGTAGCCGGGCGTCCTCCTATGGCTACACCTTC.

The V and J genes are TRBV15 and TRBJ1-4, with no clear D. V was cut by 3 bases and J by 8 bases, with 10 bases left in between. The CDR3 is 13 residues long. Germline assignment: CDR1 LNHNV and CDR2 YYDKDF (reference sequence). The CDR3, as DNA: TGTGCCACCAGCAGCCAGCGGGCGGAAAAACTGTTTTTT. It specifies CATSSQRAEKLFF.

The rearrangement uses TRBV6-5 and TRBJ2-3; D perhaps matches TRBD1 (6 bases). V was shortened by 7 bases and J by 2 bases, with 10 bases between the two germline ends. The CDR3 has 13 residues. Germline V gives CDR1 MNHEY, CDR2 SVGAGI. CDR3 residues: CASTGQNTDTQYF. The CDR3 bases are TGTGCCAGCACCGGACAGAACACAGATACGCAGTATTTT.

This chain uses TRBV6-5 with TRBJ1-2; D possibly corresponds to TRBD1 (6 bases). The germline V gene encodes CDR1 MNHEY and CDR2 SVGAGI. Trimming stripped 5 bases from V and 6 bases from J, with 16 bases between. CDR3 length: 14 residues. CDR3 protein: CASSNTGSGHGYTF. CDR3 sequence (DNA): TGTGCCAGCAGTAACACAGGGTCCGGGCATGGCTACACCTTC.

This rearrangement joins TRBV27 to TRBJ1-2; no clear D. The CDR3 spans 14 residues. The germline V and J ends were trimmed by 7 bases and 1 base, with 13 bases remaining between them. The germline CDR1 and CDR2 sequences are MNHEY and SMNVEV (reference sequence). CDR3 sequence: CASNVRGSNYGYTF. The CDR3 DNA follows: TGTGCCAGCAACGTTCGGGGTAGTAACTATGGCTACACCTTC.

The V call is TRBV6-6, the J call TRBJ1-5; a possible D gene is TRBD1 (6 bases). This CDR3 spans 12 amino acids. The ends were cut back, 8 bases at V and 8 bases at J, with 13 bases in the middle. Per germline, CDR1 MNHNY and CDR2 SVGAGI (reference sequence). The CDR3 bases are TGTGCCAGCCAGTGGGGGGCGGAGCCCCAGCATTTT. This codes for CASQWGAEPQHF.

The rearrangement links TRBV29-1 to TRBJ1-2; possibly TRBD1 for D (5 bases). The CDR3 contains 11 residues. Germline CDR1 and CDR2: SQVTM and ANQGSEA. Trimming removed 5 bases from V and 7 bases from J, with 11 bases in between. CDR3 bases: TGCAGCGTTTTCGGCGACAGTGGCTACACCTTC. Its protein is CSVFGDSGYTF.

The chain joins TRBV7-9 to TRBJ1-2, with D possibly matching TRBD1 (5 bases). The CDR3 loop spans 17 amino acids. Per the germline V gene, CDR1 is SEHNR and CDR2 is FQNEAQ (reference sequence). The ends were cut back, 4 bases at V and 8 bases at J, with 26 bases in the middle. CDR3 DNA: TGTGCCAGCAGCTCACACAGGAGCATACTATCACGCGGCGGCTACACCTTC. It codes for CASSSHRSILSRGGYTF.

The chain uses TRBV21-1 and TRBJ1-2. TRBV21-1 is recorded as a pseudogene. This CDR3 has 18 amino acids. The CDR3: CASSNPPDLVFRDYGYTF. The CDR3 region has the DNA TGTGCCAGCAGCAACCCGCCCGATTTAGTTTTTCGAGACTATGGCTACACCTTC.